These 16 T cell receptor beta chains share one sample of origin, sequenced in a study of blood T cell repertoires in COVID-19. Here immunoSEQ multiplex PCR was the method, and the copy in TCRdb shows in-frame clones only, minus some. In the table there are some 150,000 clones, approximately 80% of which are singletons. The material sequenced was PBMCs or T cells enriched from blood (not recorded which). These receptors were obtained from a man aged 45-60 years who had recovered from COVID-19.

The chain is built from TRBV5-5 and TRBJ1-2; maybe TRBD1 (5 bases). CDR1 SGHKS and CDR2 YYEKEE come from the germline V gene (reference sequence). Trimming cost V 2 bases and J 8 bases, with 13 bases left between them. The CDR3 loop spans 13 amino acids. CDR3 in amino acids: CASSFESGEGYTF. Written as DNA, the CDR3 is TGTGCCAGCAGCTTTGAGTCGGGGGAAGGCTACACCTTC.

The chain is built from TRBV5-4 and TRBJ1-3; weak D call: TRBD1 (6 bases). The CDR3 is 16 residues long. V was trimmed by 0 bases and J by 1 base, leaving 11 bases between them. The V gene's germline CDR1 is SGHNT and CDR2 YYREEE (reference sequence). CDR3 nucleotide sequence: TGTGCCAGCAGCTTGGCAGGGGCTTCTTCTGGAAACACCATATATTTT. Protein sequence: CASSLAGASSGNTIYF.

The chain combines TRBV7-9 with TRBJ2-3; 8 nucleotides agree with TRBD2. Trimming took 3 bases from V and 0 from J; bases not matched to a gene: 2. This CDR3 has 15 amino acids. Germline CDR1 and CDR2: SEHNR and FQNEAQ (reference sequence). The CDR3 spells CASSFPSGSTDTQYF. CDR3 in DNA: TGTGCCAGCAGCTTTCCTAGCGGGAGCACAGATACGCAGTATTTT.

The chain links TRBV5-1 to TRBJ1-1; 7 bases fit TRBD1. The CDR3 is 15 amino acids. The ends lost 2 bases at V and 1 base at J; junction bases unmatched: 5. CDR1 and CDR2 (germline): SGHRS, YFSETQ. This CDR3 is CASSFSGGSNTEAFF. DNA of the CDR3: TGCGCCAGCAGCTTCTCAGGGGGTTCGAACACTGAAGCTTTCTTT.

The CDR3 nucleotides read TGTGCCAGCAGTACCACCACACCAGGGGGCGTAAGAGCTTTCTTT. This gives the protein CASSTTTPGGVRAFF. This rearrangement joins TRBV6-5 to TRBJ1-1; 8 nucleotides match TRBD1. J lost 10 bases, V lost 5 bases, and 15 bases had no gene match. This CDR3 region has 15 residues. Per the germline V gene, CDR1 is MNHEY and CDR2 is SVGAGI.

In nucleotides, the CDR3 is TGTGCCAGCAGTTACTCGGCTGATTCGGGCAATGAGCAGTTCTTC. This encodes CASSYSADSGNEQFF. This chain joins TRBV6-5 and TRBJ2-1; D remains ambiguous. Per germline, CDR1 MNHEY and CDR2 SVGAGI. The CDR3 extends over 15 amino acids. Trimming pared 0 bases from V and 6 bases from J, leaving 12 bases between.

V gene TRBV7-2 combines with J gene TRBJ2-2; D might be TRBD1 (6 bases). CDR1 is SGHTA and CDR2 is FQGNSA in the germline V gene. The CDR3 consists of 15 residues. V gave up 3 bases and J gave up 4 bases, with 12 bases separating them. The CDR3: CASSFLGAGTGELFF. The CDR3, as DNA: TGTGCCAGCAGCTTTCTGGGGGCGGGCACCGGGGAGCTGTTTTTT. The entire variable domain, with the rest obtained from reference TRBV7-2 and TRBJ2-2, is as follows: GAGVSQSPSNKVTEKGKDVELRCDPISGHTALYWYRQSLGQGLEFLIYFQGNSAPDKSGLPSDRFSAERTGGSVSTLTIQRTQQEDSAVYLCASSFLGAGTGELFFGEGSRLTVL.

This clone has only a few counts. This chain joins TRBV4-2 and TRBJ2-7, with 7 nucleotides matching TRBD1. With 0 bases clipped from V and 4 bases from J, the junction kept 6 bases outside the gene matches. This CDR3 is 15 amino acids long. Germline V gene data show CDR1 as LGHNA and CDR2 as YNFKEQ. Here the CDR3 DNA reads TGTGCCAGCAGCCAAGAAGAGGCAGGGGGTTACGAGCAGTACTTC. This translates into CASSQEEAGGYEQYF.

This chain links TRBV28 with TRBJ2-5, with D unclear. The CDR3 runs 13 residues. The V gene lost 5 bases and the J gene lost 2 bases, with 9 bases spanning the gap. Germline CDR1 is MDHEN and CDR2 is SYDVKM. This chain's CDR3 is CASSQDWQETQYF. CDR3 nucleotides: TGTGCCAGCAGTCAAGACTGGCAAGAGACCCAGTACTTC.

This clone was detected once. The chain recombines TRBV7-2 with TRBJ1-1, with 8 bases lining up with TRBD1. Germline CDR1 SGHTA, CDR2 FQGNSA. This CDR3 comprises 16 residues. Unmatched junction bases numbered 10, after V lost 6 bases and J lost 1 base. Here the CDR3 reads CASSFDSGGWNTEAFF. CDR3 nucleotides: TGTGCCAGCAGTTTTGACTCAGGGGGCTGGAACACTGAAGCTTTCTTT.

The chain joins TRBV28 to TRBJ1-4; 8 bases align to TRBD1. Germline CDR1 MDHEN, CDR2 SYDVKM. Trimming took 8 bases from V and 4 from J; bases not matched to a gene: 9. The CDR3 consists of 15 residues. Written as DNA, the CDR3 is TGTGCCAGCGTCGGACAGGGCGGTTTTAATGAAAAACTGTTTTTT. Residues: CASVGQGGFNEKLFF.

This rearrangement joins TRBV9 to TRBJ1-3, with D unresolved. Germline V gene lookup returns CDR1 SGDLS and CDR2 YYNGEE. The V gene lost 1 base and the J gene lost 0 bases, with 11 bases spanning the gap. This CDR3 contains 16 residues. This CDR3 reads CASSVSGLTSGNTIYF. The CDR3, as DNA: TGTGCCAGCAGCGTAAGCGGCCTCACCTCTGGAAACACCATATATTTT.

This clone turned up a few times. J is TRBJ2-3 and V is TRBV27; D is possibly TRBD1 (5 bases). Germline assignment: CDR1 MNHEY and CDR2 SMNVEV (reference sequence). The CDR3 runs to 14 residues. V was trimmed by 9 bases and J by 2 bases, leaving 15 bases between them. The CDR3 loop reads CASAWGRSTDTQYF. In DNA form, the CDR3 reads TGTGCCAGTGCCTGGGGCCGATCCACAGATACGCAGTATTTT.

The J gene is TRBJ1-4, the V gene TRBV7-8, with 7 bases fitting TRBD1. With V trimmed by 5 bases and J by 0 bases, 9 bases remained unmatched. Germline lookup yields CDR1 SGHVS and CDR2 FQNEAQ. The CDR3 consists of 17 residues. The CDR3 here is CASSKRTGSATNEKLFF. CDR3 DNA sequence: TGTGCCAGCAGCAAGAGGACAGGTTCAGCAACTAATGAAAAACTGTTTTTT. Looking up the rest from reference TRBV7-8 and TRBJ1-4 gives the full variable domain: GAGVSQSPRYKVAKRGQDVALRCDPISGHVSLFWYQQALGQGPEFLTYFQNEAQLDKSGLPSDRFFAERPEGSVSTLKIQRTQQEDSAVYLCASSKRTGSATNEKLFFGSGTQLSVL.

This clone was counted once. The chain recombines TRBV28 with TRBJ2-2, with D tentatively TRBD1 (6 bases). Trimming left V 10 bases short and J 7 bases short, with 13 bases between. Looked up from germline, CDR1 is MDHEN and CDR2 is SYDVKM. This CDR3 is 12 amino acids long. The CDR3: CAIHRGGGELFF. In DNA, the CDR3 is TGTGCCATCCACCGAGGGGGCGGGGAGCTGTTTTTT.

This clone has just a few counts. The gene calls are TRBV6-1 and TRBJ1-1; the D gene is possibly TRBD1 (5 bases). Trimming took 2 bases from V and 2 from J, leaving 15 bases between them. CDR3 length equals 16 residues. The germline CDR1 and CDR2 sequences are MNHNS and SASEGT. The CDR3 protein is CASSESQGPLNTEAFF. The DNA for the CDR3 is TGTGCCAGCAGTGAATCTCAGGGCCCACTTAACACTGAAGCTTTCTTT.